The 14 T cell receptor beta chains below were found in one sample sequenced in a study of shared T cell receptors in the human thymus. TCRdb's table, derived via immunoSEQ multiplex PCR, lists solely in-frame clones and lacks some. The sample carries 600,000 or so clones, approximately 89% recorded once. The sample also formed part of further work on human thymus T cells.

The specimen was thymocytes. The source is a boy in the first two years of life with a congenital heart defect.

Concerning this clone itself: The germline gene is not matched at one end of the junction; a read error may be the cause. The chain is built from TRBV7-7 and TRBJ2-3; 7 bases align to TRBD1. Germline CDR1 and CDR2: SSHAT and FNYEAQ (reference sequence). This CDR3 has 15 residues. CDR3 nucleotide sequence: TGTGCTAGCAGCTTAACGACAGGGATCACAGATACGCAGTATTTT. Its protein is CASSLTTGITDTQYF.

In nucleotides, the CDR3 is TGTGCCAGCAGTTTCGTTAATCAGCCCCAGCATTTT. Residues: CASSFVNQPQHF. The chain combines TRBV28 with TRBJ1-5; D ambiguous. Germline CDR1 reads MDHEN; CDR2 reads SYDVKM. V was trimmed by 3 bases and J by 4 bases, leaving 4 bases between them. CDR3 length: 12 amino acids.

This clone was detected only once. The chain is built from TRBV4-3 and TRBJ2-1; TRBD2 matches 8 bases. The CDR3 is made up of 13 amino acids. After removal of 5 bases from V and 5 bases from J, the junction contained 2 bases not matched to a gene. Germline-derived CDR1 and CDR2 are LGHNA and YSLEER. The CDR3 loop is CASSGLADNEQFF. CDR3 DNA sequence: TGCGCCAGCAGCGGACTAGCAGACAATGAGCAGTTCTTC.

This clone has only one observation. Other DNA sequences in this specimen translate into the identical CDR3. V gene TRBV6-5 combines with J gene TRBJ2-7, with 9 bases aligning to TRBD1. Germline loops: CDR1 MNHEY, CDR2 SVGAGI. Germline trimming cut 4 bases from V and 4 bases from J; bases unmatched to any gene: 5. CDR3 size: 14 residues. CDR3 in DNA: TGTGCCAGCAGTTGTACGGGACAGGGTTACGAGCAGTACTTC. Translating gives CASSCTGQGYEQYF.

The chain joins TRBV19 to TRBJ1-3; D is unclear. Germline lookup yields CDR1 LNHDA and CDR2 SQIVND (reference sequence). The CDR3 is 13 residues long. V was trimmed by 3 bases and J by 4 bases, leaving 7 bases between them. The CDR3 sequence is CASSMAPGNTIYF. Written as DNA, the CDR3 is TGTGCCAGTAGTATGGCACCGGGAAACACCATATATTTT.

The chain couples TRBV19 to TRBJ1-1; no definite D call. The germline V gene has CDR1 LNHDA and CDR2 SQIVND (reference sequence). V was clipped by 7 bases and J by 0 bases, with 15 bases between them. The CDR3 totals 15 residues. The CDR3 region is CASNEPTLLNTEAFF. The CDR3 nucleotides read TGTGCCAGTAACGAGCCGACACTTCTGAACACTGAAGCTTTCTTT.

V gene TRBV14 combines with J gene TRBJ2-3, with D perhaps matching TRBD2 (6 bases). The CDR3 runs 18 residues. Trimming shortened V by 0 bases and J by 3 bases, and 19 bases separated the two germline ends. Looked up from germline, CDR1 is SGHDN and CDR2 is FVKESK. The DNA of the CDR3 is TGTGCCAGCAGCCAAGACCCCTCTGGGGGGACGGGGACAGATACGCAGTATTTT. It is translated as CASSQDPSGGTGTDTQYF.

This chain joins TRBV7-9 and TRBJ1-2, with 9 nucleotides matching TRBD1. J was trimmed by 6 bases and V by 8 bases; bases with no gene match: 10. The CDR3 consists of 14 residues. Germline V lookup: CDR1 SEHNR, CDR2 FQNEAQ (reference sequence). The CDR3: CASHGTGKDHGYTF. CDR3 DNA: TGTGCCAGCCATGGGACAGGGAAGGATCATGGCTACACCTTC.

V is TRBV7-9 and J is TRBJ1-6; D is unresolved. The germline V gene has CDR1 SEHNR and CDR2 FQNEAQ (reference sequence). This CDR3 region has 17 residues. Trimming shortened V by 1 base and J by 0 bases, and 10 bases separated the two germline ends. The CDR3 region is CASSLVGRHSYNSPLHF. For the CDR3, the DNA is TGTGCCAGCAGCTTAGTCGGGAGACACTCCTATAATTCACCCCTCCACTTT.

The J gene is TRBJ1-1, the V gene TRBV18, with D possibly TRBD1 on 5 matching bases. Germline-derived CDR1 and CDR2 are KGHSH and LQKENI. The CDR3 consists of 16 residues. V was clipped by 4 bases and J by 0 bases, with 15 bases between them. The CDR3 bases are TGTGCCAGCTCACTTGGGGGGGAAGGTATGAACACTGAAGCTTTCTTT. Translating it yields CASSLGGEGMNTEAFF.

The chain couples TRBV5-1 to TRBJ2-2; 9 nucleotides match TRBD1. J was trimmed by 4 bases and V by 3 bases; bases with no gene match: 1. This CDR3 region has 14 residues. Germline V gives CDR1 SGHRS, CDR2 YFSETQ. Written as DNA, the CDR3 is TGCGCCAGCAGCTGGACAGGGGTCACCGGGGAGCTGTTTTTT. It specifies CASSWTGVTGELFF.

The genes are TRBV18 and TRBJ2-1; 16 bases agree with TRBD2. Trimming took 0 bases from V and 15 from J; bases not matched to a gene: 8. This CDR3 is 16 amino acids long. From germline, CDR1 is KGHSH and CDR2 LQKENI. The CDR3 reads CASSPPGLAGGPGSFF. CDR3 bases: TGTGCCAGCTCACCACCGGGACTAGCGGGGGGGCCCGGGTCGTTCTTC.

CDR3 sequence (DNA): TGTGCCAGTAGACCCCCGGACACTGCTAACTATGGCTACACCTTC. This sequence encodes CASRPPDTANYGYTF. V usage is TRBV19 and J usage is TRBJ1-2; D may be TRBD1 (5 bases). The CDR3 is 15 residues long. Per germline, CDR1 LNHDA and CDR2 SQIVND (reference sequence). Trimming cost V 6 bases and J 0 bases, with 14 bases left between them.

CDR3 DNA: TGTGCCAGCAGTTTGGGACAGGGTAAAGATGGCTACACCTTC. It translates to CASSLGQGKDGYTF. The V call is TRBV27, the J call TRBJ1-2; 9 bases are a match to TRBD1. Germline assignment: CDR1 MNHEY and CDR2 SMNVEV (reference sequence). The CDR3 has 14 amino acids. V gave up 3 bases and J gave up 6 bases; unmatched junction bases: 5.